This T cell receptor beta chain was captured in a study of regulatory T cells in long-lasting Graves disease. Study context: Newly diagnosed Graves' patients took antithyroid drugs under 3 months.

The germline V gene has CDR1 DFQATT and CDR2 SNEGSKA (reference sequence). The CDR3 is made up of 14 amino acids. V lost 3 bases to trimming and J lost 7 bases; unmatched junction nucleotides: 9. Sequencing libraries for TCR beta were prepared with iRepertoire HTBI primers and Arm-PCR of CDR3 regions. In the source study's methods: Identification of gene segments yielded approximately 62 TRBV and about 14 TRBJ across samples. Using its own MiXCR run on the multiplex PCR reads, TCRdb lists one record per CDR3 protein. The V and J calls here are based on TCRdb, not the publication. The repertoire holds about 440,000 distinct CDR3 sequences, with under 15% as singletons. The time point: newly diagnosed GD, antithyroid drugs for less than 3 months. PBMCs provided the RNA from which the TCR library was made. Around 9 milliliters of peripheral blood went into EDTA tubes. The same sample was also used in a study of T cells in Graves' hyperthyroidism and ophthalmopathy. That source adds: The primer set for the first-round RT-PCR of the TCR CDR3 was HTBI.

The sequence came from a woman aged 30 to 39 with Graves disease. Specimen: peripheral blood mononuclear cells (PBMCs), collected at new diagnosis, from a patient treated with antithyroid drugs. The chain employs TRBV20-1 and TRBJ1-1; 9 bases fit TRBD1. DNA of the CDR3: TGCAGTGCTAGCCCCGACAGGGGGTGGGATGAAGCTTTCTTT. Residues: CSASPDRGWDEAFF.